This entry features one T cell receptor beta chain sequence. Its antigen is not known. The record originates from a study of long-term antiretroviral therapy in people with HIV. Study observations and caveats: Repertoires from HIV showed CDR3 length ranges narrower than those of controls. Dominance of pre-ART expanded clones persisted, fluctuating and often declining after ART.

The assay used was immunoSEQ (version v3.0), run at survey level. Sequencing used immunoSEQ multiplex PCR; TCRdb keeps in-frame clones, though not all of them. This sample yields about 24,000 clones, of which about 80% are seen a single time; approximately 6.1% belongs to the top ten. Germline loops: CDR1 MNHNY, CDR2 SVGAGI (reference sequence). This CDR3 has 14 residues. Trimming pared 0 bases from V and 5 bases from J, leaving 10 bases between. This specimen was unsorted PBMCs, taken 4.4 years after starting antiretroviral therapy. The clonotype comes from a man younger than 40 with HIV. The J gene is TRBJ1-1, the V gene TRBV6-6; D not certain. The CDR3 sequence: CASSYSDEATEAFF. CDR3 nucleotide sequence: TGTGCCAGCAGTTACTCGGACGAGGCTACTGAAGCTTTCTTT.